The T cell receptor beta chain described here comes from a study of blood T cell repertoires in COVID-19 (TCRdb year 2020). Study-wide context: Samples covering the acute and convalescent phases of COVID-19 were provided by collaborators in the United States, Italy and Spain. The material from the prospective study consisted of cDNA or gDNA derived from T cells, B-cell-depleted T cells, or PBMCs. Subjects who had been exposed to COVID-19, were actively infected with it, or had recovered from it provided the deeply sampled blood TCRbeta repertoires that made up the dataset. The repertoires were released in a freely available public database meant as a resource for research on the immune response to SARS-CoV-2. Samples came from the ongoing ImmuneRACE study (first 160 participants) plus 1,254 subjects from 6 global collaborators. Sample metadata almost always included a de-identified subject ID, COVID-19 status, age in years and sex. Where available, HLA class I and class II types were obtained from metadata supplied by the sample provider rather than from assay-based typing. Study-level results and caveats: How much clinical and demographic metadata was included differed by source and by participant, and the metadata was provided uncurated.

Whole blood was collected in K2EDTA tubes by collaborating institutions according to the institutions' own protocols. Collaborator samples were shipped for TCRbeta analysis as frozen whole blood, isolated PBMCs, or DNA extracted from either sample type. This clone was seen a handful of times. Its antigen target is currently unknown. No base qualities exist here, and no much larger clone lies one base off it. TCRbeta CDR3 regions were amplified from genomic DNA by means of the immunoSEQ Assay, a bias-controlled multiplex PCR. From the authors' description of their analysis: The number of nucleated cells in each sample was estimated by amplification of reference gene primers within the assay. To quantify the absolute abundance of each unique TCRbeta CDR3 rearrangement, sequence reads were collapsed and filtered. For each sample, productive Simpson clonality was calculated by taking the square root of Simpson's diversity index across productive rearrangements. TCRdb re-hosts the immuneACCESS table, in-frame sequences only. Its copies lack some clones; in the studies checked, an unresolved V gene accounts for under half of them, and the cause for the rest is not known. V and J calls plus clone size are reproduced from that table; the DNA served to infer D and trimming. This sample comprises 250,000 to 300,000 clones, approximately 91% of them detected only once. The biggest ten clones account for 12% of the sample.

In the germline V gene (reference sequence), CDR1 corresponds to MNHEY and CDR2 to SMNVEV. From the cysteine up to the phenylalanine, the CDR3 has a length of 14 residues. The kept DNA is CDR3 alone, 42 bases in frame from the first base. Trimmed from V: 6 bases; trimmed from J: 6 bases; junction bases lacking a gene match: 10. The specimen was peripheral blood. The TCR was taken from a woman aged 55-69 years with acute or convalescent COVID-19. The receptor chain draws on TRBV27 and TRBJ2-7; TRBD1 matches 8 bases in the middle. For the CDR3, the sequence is CASRAQGAGGEQYF. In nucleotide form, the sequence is TGTGCCAGCAGAGCCCAGGGGGCTGGGGGCGAGCAGTACTTC.